This T cell receptor beta chain appears in the sequencing data of a study of graft-versus-host responses after intestinal transplantation. This table comes from immunoSEQ multiplex PCR, and its TCRdb copy is limited to in-frame clones, with some not included. The data contain 15,000 to 17,000 clones, about 34% of them singletons. Trimming removed 5 bases at V and 6 bases at J, with 14 bases between. The CDR3 is 14 residues long. The germline V gene has CDR1 SSHAT and CDR2 FNYEAQ (reference sequence). The TCR sequence derives from a human patient who received an intestinal transplant. The rearrangement links TRBV7-7 to TRBJ2-1, with D tentatively TRBD1 or TRBD2 (7 bases each). This specimen consisted of alloreactive CD4+ T cells from a mixed lymphocyte reaction culture, obtained before intestinal transplant. Subset given: CFSE-low proliferating T cells sorted from roughly six-day pre-transplant mixed lymphocyte reaction (GvH or HvG direction). CDR3 sequence (DNA): TGTGCCAGCAGCCCAGGGGGGGCGAGCAATGAGCAGTTCTTC. Its protein is CASSPGGASNEQFF. Full variable domain (missing parts from reference TRBV7-7 and TRBJ2-1): GAGVSQSPRYKVTKRGQDVTLRCDPISSHATLYWYQQALGQGPEFLTYFNYEAQPDKSGLPSDRFSAERPEGSISTLTIQRTEQRDSAMYRCASSPGGASNEQFFGPGTRLTVL.